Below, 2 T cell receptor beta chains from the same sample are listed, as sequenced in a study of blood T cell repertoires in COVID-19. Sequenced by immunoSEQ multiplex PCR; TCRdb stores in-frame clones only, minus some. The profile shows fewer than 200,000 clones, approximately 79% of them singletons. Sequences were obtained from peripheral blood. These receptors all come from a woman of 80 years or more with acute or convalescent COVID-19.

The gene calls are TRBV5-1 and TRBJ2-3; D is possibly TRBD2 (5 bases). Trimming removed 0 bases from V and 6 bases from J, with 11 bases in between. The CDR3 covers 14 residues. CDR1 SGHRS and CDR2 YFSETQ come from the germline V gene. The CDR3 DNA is TGCGCCAGCAGCTTGGCGGGGAACTCGGATACGCAGTATTTT. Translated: CASSLAGNSDTQYF. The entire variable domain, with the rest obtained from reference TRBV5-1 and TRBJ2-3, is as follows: KAGVTQTPRYLIKTRGQQVTLSCSPISGHRSVSWYQQTPGQGLQFLFEYFSETQRNKGNFPGRFSGRQFSNSRSEMNVSTLELGDSALYLCASSLAGNSDTQYFGPGTRLTVL.

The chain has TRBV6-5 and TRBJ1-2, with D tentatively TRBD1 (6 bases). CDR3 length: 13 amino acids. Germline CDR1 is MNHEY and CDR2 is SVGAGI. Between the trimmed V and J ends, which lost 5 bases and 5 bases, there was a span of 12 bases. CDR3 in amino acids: CASSPQGDYGYTF. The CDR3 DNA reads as TGTGCCAGCAGTCCACAGGGAGATTATGGCTACACCTTC.